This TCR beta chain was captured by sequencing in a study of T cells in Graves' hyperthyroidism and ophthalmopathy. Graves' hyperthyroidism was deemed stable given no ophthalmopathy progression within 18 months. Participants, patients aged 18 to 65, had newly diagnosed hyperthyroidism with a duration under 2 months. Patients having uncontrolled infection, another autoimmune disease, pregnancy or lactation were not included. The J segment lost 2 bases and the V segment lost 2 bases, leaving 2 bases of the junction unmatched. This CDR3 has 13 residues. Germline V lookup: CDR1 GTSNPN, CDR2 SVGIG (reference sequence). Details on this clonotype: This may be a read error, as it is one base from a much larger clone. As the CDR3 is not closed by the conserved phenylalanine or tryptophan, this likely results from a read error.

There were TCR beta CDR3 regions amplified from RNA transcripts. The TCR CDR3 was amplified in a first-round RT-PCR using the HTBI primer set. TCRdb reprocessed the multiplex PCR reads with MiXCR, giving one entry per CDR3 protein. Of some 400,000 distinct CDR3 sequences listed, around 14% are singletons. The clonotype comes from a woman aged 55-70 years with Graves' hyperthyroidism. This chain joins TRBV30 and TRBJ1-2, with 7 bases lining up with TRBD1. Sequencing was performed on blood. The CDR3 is CAWSRDRNYGYTL. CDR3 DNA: TGTGCCTGGAGTCGGGACAGAAACTATGGCTACACCCTC.